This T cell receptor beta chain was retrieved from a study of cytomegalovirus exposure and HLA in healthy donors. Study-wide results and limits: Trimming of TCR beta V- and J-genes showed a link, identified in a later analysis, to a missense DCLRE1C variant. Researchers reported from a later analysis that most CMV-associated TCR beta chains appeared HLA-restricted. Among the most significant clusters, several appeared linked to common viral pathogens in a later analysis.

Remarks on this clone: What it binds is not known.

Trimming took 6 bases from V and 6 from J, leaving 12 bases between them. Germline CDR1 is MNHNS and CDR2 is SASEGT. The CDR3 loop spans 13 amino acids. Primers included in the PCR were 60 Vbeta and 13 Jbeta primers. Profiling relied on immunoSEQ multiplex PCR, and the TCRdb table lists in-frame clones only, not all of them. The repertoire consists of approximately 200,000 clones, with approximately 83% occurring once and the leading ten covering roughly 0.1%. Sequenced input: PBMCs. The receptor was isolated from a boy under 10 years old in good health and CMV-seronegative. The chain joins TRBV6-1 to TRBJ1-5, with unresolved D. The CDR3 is CASRRTRGQPQHF. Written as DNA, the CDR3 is TGTGCCAGCAGGAGGACCCGGGGTCAGCCCCAGCATTTT.